Presented here are 2 T cell receptor beta chains from one specimen sequenced in a study of blood T cells in healthy people across ages. Combining a sample-barcoded 5' primer with a J-beta primer mix, a second PCR ran for 7 to 11 cycles. TCRdb reprocessed the 5' RACE reads with MiXCR, giving one entry per CDR3 protein. The table shows approximately 1.5 million distinct CDR3 sequences, with approximately 32% occurring only once. The sample consisted of blood. The receptors shown here come from a young woman in good health.

As to this clonotype: The junction does not match germline at one end; this may be a read error. V gene TRBV10-3 combines with J gene TRBJ2-1; D gene uncertain. CDR3 length: 16 amino acids. Germline CDR1 is ENHRY and CDR2 is SYGVKD. The CDR3 protein is CAISEETPDRLETQFF. The CDR3 nucleotides are TGCGCCATCAGTGAGGAGACCCCCGACCGGTTAGAGACCCAGTTCTTC.

The rearrangement joins TRBV20-1 to TRBJ1-1; D perhaps matches TRBD1 (6 bases). CDR3 size: 16 residues. Trimming took 3 bases from V and 5 from J, leaving 22 bases between them. Germline CDR1 and CDR2: DFQATT and SNEGSKA (reference sequence). The CDR3 coding sequence is TGCAGTGCTAGCCCCCAAGGCGGGGGGCTCAGGACTGAAGCTTTCTTT. It translates to CSASPQGGGLRTEAFF.